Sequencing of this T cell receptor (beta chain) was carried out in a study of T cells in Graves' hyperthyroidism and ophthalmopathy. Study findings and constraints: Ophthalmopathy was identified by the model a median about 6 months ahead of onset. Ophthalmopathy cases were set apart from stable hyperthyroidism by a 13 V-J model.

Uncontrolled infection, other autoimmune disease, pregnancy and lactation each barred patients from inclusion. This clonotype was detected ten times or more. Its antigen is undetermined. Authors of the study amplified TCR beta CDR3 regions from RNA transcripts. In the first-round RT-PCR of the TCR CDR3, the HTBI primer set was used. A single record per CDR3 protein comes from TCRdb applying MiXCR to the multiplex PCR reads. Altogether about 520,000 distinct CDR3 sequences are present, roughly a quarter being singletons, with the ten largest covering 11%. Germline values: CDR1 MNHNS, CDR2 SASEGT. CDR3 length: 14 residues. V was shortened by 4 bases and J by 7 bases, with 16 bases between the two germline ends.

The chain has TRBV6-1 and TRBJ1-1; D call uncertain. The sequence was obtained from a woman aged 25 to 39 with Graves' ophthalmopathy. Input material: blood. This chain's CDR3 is CASSGYANEGEAFF. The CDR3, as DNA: TGTGCCAGCAGTGGATATGCGAATGAAGGTGAAGCTTTCTTT.